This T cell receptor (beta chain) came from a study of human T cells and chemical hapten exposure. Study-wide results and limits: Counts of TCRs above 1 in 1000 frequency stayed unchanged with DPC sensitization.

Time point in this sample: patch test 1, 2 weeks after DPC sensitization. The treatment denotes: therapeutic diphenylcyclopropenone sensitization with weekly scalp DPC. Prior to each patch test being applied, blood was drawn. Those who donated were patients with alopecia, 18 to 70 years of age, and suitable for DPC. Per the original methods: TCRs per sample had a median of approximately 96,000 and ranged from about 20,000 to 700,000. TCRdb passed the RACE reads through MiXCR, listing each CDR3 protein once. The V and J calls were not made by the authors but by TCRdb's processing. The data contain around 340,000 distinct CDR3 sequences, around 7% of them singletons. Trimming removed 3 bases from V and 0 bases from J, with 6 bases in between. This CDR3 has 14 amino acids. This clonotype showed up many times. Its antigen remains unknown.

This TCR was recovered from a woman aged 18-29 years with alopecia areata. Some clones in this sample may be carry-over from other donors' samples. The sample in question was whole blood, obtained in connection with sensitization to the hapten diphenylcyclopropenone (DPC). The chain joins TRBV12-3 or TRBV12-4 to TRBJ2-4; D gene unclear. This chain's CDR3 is CASSLRLAKNIQYF. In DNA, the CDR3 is TGTGCCAGCAGTTTGAGGCTAGCCAAAAACATTCAGTACTTC.